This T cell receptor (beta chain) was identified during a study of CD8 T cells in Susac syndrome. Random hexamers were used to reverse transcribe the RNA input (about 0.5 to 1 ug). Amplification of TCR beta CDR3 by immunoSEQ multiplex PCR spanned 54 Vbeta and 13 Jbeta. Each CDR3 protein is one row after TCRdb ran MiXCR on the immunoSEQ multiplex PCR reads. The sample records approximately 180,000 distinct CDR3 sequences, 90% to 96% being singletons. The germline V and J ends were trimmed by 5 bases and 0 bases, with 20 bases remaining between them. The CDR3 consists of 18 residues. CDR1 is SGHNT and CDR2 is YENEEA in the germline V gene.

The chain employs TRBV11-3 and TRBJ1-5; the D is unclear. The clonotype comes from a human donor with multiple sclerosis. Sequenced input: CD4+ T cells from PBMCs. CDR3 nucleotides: TGTGCCAGCAGCCCCGGTATTTGGCAGGACGATAGCAATCAGCCCCAGCATTTT. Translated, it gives CASSPGIWQDDSNQPQHF.